This passage covers 4 T cell receptor beta chains from one sample sequenced in a study of T cell responses to AZD1222 COVID-19 vaccine. Generated by immunoSEQ multiplex PCR, the TCRdb table keeps only in-frame clones and is missing some. Of about 140,000 clones in the sample, about nine tenths were seen once. This specimen was peripheral blood, taken 28 days after the second AZD1222 dose. The receptors originated from an adult who received the AZD1222 COVID-19 vaccine.

The V call is TRBV4-3, the J call TRBJ1-2; D possibly corresponds to TRBD1 (6 bases). Germline CDR1 is LGHNA and CDR2 is YSLEER. The CDR3 consists of 14 residues. Trimming left V 0 bases short and J 4 bases short, with 9 bases between. The chain's CDR3 is CASSQDSRGYGYTF. The CDR3 DNA sequence: TGCGCCAGCAGCCAAGATTCCAGGGGCTATGGCTACACCTTC.

This chain uses TRBV6-5 with TRBJ1-2; D not resolved. The V end was cut by 0 bases, the J end by 3 bases, with 11 bases between. Germline assignment: CDR1 MNHEY and CDR2 SVGAGI. The CDR3 loop spans 15 amino acids. CDR3 region: CASSYSPRPDYGYTF. Written as DNA, the CDR3 is TGTGCCAGCAGTTACTCACCGAGGCCAGACTATGGCTACACCTTC.

The chain is built from TRBV12-5 and TRBJ1-4; 7 bases are a match to TRBD1. V lost 0 bases and J lost 5; bases outside the gene matches: 6. Germline V lookup: CDR1 LGHNT, CDR2 FRNRAP. This CDR3 comprises 16 residues. The CDR3 loop is CASGLVSTGRNEKLFF. The CDR3 DNA is TGTGCTAGTGGTTTGGTATCGACAGGGCGCAATGAAAAACTGTTTTTT. Combining the CDR3 with reference TRBV12-5 and TRBJ1-4 gives the whole variable domain DARVTQTPRHKVTEMGQEVTMRCQPILGHNTVFWYRQTMMQGLELLAYFRNRAPLDDSGMPKDRFSAEMPDATLATLKIQPSEPRDSAVYFCASGLVSTGRNEKLFFGSGTQLSVL.

This chain joins TRBV28 and TRBJ1-2; TRBD1 matches 10 bases. CDR3 length: 13 amino acids. Trimming took 7 bases from V and 8 from J; bases not matched to a gene: 7. Germline V lookup: CDR1 MDHEN, CDR2 SYDVKM. The CDR3 loop reads CASNQGQGLGYTF. In DNA form, the CDR3 reads TGTGCCAGCAACCAGGGACAGGGGTTGGGCTACACCTTC.